This T cell receptor beta chain was retrieved from a study of beta chain features in type 1 diabetes. Study at large: Cells sorted and examined across all samples totaled more than 95,000,000. Regarding the study as a whole: Type 1 diabetes patients had TCRB CDR3s that were shorter (moderately but significantly so) in all four CD4+ subsets. In the patient group, naive, central memory and Treg TCRB repertoires seemed more alike than in the healthy donor group. Type 1 diabetes patients showed fewer insertions and more deletions at VDJ junctions. Short templates might get an advantage during PCR, and this would be equal in patients and controls.

Of the isolated RNA, all was reverse transcribed, and so the sequenced material was expressed TCRB transcripts. Some clones are missing from TCRdb's copy, which holds only in-frame ones; the method was immunoSEQ multiplex PCR. The sample carries some 25,000 clones, approximately 51% recorded once. As regards this clone: Its antigen is as yet unknown.

The ends lost 6 bases at V and 5 bases at J; junction bases unmatched: 4. CDR3 size: 13 residues. Germline V lookup: CDR1 MDHEN, CDR2 SYDVKM. The genes are TRBV28 and TRBJ1-2; the match to TRBD1 covers 9 bases. The sequenced sample was Tregs from blood. This TCR was sampled from a woman between 18 and 29 years old with type 1 diabetes. The CDR3 here is CASRLQGAYGYTF. DNA for the CDR3: TGTGCCAGCAGGTTACAGGGGGCGTATGGCTACACCTTC.